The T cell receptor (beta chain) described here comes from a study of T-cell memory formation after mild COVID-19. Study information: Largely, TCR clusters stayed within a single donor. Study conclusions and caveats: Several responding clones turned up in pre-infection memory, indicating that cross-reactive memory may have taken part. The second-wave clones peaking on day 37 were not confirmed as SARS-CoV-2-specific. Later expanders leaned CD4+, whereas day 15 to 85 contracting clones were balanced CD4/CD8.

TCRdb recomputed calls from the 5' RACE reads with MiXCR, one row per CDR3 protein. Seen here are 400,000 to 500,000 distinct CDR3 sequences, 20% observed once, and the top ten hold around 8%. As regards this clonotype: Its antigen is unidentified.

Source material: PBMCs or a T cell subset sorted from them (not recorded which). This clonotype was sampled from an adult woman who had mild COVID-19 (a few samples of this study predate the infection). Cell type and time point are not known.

CDR3 coding DNA: TGTGCCAGCAGTTACATCCCGGGAGCGTACAATGAGCAGTTCTTC. Its protein product is CASSYIPGAYNEQFF. The chain uses TRBV6-5 and TRBJ2-1; weak D call: TRBD2 (6 bases). The V end was cut by 2 bases, the J end by 4 bases, with 12 bases between. From germline, CDR1 is MNHEY and CDR2 SVGAGI. The CDR3 covers 15 residues.